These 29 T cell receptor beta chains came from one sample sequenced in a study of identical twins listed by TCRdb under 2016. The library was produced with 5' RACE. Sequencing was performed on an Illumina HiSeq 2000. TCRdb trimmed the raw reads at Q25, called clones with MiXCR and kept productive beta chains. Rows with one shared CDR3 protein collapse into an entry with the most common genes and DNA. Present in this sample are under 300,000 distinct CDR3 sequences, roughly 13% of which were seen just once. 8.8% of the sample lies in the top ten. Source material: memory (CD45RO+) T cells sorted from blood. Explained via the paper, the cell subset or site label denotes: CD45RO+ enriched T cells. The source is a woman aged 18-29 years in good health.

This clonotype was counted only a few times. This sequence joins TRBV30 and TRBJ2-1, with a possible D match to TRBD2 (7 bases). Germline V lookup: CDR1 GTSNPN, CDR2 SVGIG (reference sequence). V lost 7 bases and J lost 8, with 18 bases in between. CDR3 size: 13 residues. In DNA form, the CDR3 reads TGTGCCTTCGACAGGCGGGAGCGCTATGAGCAGTTCTTC. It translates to CAFDRRERYEQFF.

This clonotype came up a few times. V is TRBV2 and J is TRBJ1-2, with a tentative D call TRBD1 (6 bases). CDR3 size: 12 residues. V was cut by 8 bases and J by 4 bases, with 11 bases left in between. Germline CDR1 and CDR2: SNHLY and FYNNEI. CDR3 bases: TGTGCCAGCGGAGGGACAACCTATGGCTACACCTTC. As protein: CASGGTTYGYTF.

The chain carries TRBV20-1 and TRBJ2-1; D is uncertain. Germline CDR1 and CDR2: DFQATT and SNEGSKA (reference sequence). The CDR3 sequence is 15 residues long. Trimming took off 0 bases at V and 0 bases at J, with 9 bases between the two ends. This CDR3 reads CSARDPANSYNEQFF. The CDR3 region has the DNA TGCAGTGCTAGAGATCCAGCTAACTCCTACAATGAGCAGTTCTTC.

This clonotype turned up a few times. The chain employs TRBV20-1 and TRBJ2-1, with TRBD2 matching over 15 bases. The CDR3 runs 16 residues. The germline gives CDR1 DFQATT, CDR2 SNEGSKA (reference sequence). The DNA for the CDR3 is TGCAGCCCTACGGGACTAGCGGGAGGTGCCTACAATGAGCAGTTCTTC. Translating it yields CSPTGLAGGAYNEQFF.

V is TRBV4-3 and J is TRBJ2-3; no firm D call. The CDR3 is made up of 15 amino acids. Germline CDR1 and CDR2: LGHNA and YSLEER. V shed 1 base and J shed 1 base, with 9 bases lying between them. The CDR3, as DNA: TGCGCCAGCAGCCAAGGGACCGCTGGCACAGATACGCAGTATTTT. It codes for CASSQGTAGTDTQYF.

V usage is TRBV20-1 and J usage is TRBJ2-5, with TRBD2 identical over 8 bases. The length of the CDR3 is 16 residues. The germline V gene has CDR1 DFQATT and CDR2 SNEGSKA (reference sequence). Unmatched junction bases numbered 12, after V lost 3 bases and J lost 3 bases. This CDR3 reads CSASRPQRGPKETQYF. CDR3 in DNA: TGCAGTGCTAGTCGTCCCCAGCGGGGGCCGAAAGAGACCCAGTACTTC.

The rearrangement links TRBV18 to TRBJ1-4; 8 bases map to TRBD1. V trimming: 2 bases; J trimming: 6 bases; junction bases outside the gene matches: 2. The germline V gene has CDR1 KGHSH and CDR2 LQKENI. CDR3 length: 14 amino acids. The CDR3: CASSPAGGYEKLFF. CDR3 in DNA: TGTGCCAGCTCACCAGCAGGGGGCTATGAAAAACTGTTTTTT. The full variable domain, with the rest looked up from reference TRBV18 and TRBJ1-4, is NAGVMQNPRHLVRRRGQEARLRCSPMKGHSHVYWYRQLPEEGLKFMVYLQKENIIDESGMPKERFSAEFPKEGPSILRIQQVVRGDSAAYFCASSPAGGYEKLFFGSGTQLSVL.

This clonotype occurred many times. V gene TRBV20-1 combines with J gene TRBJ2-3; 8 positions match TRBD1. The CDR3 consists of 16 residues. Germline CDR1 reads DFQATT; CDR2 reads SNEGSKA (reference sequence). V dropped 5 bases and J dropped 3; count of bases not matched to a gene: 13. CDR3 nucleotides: TGCAGTGCTCCTGACAGGACAGGGCAGTTGACAGATACGCAGTATTTT. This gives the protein CSAPDRTGQLTDTQYF.

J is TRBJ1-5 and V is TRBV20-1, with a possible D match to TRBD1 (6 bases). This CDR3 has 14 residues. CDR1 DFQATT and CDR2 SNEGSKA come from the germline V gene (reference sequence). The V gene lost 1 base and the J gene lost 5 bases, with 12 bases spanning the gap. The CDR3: CSARGAQGHQPQHF. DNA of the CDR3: TGCAGTGCTAGAGGAGCACAGGGTCATCAGCCCCAGCATTTT.

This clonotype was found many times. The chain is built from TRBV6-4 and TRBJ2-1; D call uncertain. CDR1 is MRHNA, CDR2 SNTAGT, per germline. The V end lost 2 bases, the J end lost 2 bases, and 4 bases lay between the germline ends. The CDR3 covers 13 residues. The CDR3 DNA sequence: TGTGCCAGCAGTGACGGCACCTACAATGAGCAGTTCTTC. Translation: CASSDGTYNEQFF.

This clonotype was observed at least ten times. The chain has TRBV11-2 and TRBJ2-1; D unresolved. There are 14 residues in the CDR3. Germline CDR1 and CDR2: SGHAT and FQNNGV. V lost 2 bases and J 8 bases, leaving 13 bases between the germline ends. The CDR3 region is CASSLTTPGYEQFF. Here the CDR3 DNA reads TGTGCCAGCAGCTTAACCACCCCCGGGTATGAGCAGTTCTTC.

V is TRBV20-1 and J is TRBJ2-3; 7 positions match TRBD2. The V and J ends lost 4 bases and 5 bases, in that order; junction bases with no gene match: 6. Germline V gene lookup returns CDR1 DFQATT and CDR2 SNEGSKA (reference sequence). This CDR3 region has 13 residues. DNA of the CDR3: TGCAGTGCTACACGGGGGAGGGGAGATACGCAGTATTTT. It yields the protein CSATRGRGDTQYF.

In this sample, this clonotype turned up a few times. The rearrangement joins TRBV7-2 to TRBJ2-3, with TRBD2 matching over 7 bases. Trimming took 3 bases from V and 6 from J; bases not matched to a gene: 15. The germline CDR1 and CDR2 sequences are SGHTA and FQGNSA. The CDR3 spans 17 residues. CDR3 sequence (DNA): TGTGCCAGCAGCTTGGCGACCCCGAGCGGGGCCCGGGATACGCAGTATTTT. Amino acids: CASSLATPSGARDTQYF.

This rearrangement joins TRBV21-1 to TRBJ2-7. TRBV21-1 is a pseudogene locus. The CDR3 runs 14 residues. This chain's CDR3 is CASSKEMSSYEQYF. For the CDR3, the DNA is TGTGCCAGCAGCAAAGAGATGAGTTCCTACGAGCAGTACTTC.

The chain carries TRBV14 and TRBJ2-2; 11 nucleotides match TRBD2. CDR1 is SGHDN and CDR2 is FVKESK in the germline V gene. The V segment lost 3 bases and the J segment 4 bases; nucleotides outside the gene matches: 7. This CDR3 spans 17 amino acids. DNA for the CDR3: TGTGCCAGCAGCCACGCTCCACTAGCGGGGGCCACCGGGGAGCTGTTTTTT. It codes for CASSHAPLAGATGELFF.

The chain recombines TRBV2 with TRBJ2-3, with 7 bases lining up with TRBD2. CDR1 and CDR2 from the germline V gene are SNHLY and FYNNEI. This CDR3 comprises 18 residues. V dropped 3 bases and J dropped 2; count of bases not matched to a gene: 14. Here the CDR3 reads CASSDPDKQRGNTDTQYF. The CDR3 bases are TGTGCCAGCAGTGACCCGGACAAACAGCGGGGAAACACAGATACGCAGTATTTT. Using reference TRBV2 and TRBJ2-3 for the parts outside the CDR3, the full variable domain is EPEVTQTPSHQVTQMGQEVILRCVPISNHLYFYWYRQILGQKVEFLVSFYNNEISEKSEIFDDQFSVERPDGSNFTLKIRSTKLEDSAMYFCASSDPDKQRGNTDTQYFGPGTRLTVL.

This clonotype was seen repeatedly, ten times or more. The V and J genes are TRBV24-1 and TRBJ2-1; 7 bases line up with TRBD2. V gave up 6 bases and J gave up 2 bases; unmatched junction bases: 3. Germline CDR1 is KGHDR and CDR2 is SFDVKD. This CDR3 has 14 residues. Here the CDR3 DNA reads TGTGCCACCAGTACTCGGGAGGCCTACAATGAGCAGTTCTTC. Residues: CATSTREAYNEQFF.

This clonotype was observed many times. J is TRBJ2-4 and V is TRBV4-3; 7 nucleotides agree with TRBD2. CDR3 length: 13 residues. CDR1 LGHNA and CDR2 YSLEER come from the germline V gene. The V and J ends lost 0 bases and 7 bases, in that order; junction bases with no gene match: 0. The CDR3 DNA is TGCGCCAGCAGCCAAGAGGGGGGGAACATTCAGTACTTC. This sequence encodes CASSQEGGNIQYF.

The CDR3 coding sequence is TGTGCCAGCAGCGTAGGCCTAGCGGGAGGGACAATGGACAATGAGCAGTTCTTC. It is translated as CASSVGLAGGTMDNEQFF. The chain recombines TRBV9 with TRBJ2-1, with TRBD2 matching over 12 bases. The V gene's germline CDR1 is SGDLS and CDR2 YYNGEE. Trimming cost V 0 bases and J 5 bases; bases outside gene matches: 9. The length of the CDR3 is 18 residues.

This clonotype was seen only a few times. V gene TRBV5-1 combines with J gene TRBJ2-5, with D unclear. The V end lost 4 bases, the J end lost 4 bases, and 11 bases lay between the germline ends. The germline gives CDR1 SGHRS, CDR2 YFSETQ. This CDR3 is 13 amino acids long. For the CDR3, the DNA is TGCGCCAGCAGCCAAAGCCCCGGAGAGACCCAGTACTTC. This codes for CASSQSPGETQYF.

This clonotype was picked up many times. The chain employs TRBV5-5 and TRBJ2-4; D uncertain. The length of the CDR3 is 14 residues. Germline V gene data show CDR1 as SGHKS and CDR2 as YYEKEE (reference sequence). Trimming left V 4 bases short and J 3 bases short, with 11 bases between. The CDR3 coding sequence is TGTGCCAGCAGCCCGTCGCCGGGCAAAAACATTCAGTACTTC. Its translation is CASSPSPGKNIQYF.

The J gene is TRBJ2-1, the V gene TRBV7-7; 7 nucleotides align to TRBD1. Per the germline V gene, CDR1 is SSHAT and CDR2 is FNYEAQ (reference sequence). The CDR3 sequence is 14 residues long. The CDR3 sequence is CASARDRSSNEQFF. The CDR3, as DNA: TGTGCTAGCGCACGGGACAGATCTTCCAATGAGCAGTTCTTC. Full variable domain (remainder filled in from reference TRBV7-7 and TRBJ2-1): GAGVSQSPRYKVTKRGQDVTLRCDPISSHATLYWYQQALGQGPEFLTYFNYEAQPDKSGLPSDRFSAERPEGSISTLTIQRTEQRDSAMYRCASARDRSSNEQFFGPGTRLTVL.

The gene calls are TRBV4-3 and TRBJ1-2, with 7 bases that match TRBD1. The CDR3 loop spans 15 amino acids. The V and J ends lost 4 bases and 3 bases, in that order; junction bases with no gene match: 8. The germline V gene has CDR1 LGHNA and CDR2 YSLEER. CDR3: CASSRAGGSHYGYTF. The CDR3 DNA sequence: TGCGCCAGCAGCCGCGCAGGGGGTTCACACTATGGCTACACCTTC.

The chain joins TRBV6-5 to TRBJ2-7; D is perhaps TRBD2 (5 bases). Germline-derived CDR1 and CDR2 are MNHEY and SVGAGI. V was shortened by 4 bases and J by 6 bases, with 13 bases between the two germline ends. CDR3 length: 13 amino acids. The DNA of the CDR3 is TGTGCCAGCAGTTTTCGGGGTCGAGGCGAGCAGTACTTC. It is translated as CASSFRGRGEQYF.

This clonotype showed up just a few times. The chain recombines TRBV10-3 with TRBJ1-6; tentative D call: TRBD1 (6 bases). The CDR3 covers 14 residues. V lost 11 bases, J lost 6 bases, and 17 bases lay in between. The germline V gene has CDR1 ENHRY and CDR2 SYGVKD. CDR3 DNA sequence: TGTGCCTCGCAATTTTTACAGGGTAATTCACCCCTCCACTTT. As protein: CASQFLQGNSPLHF.

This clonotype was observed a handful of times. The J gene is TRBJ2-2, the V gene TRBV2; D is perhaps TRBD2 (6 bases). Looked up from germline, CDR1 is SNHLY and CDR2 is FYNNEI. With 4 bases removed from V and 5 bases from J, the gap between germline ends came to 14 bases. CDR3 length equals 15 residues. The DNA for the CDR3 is TGTGCCAGCAGTGGGGACTTCCCGAGAACCGGGGAGCTGTTTTTT. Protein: CASSGDFPRTGELFF.

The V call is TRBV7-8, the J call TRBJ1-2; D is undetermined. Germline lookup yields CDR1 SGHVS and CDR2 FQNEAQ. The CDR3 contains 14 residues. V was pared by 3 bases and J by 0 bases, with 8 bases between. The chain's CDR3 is CASSLERANYGYTF. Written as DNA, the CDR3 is TGTGCCAGCAGCTTGGAGAGGGCTAACTATGGCTACACCTTC.

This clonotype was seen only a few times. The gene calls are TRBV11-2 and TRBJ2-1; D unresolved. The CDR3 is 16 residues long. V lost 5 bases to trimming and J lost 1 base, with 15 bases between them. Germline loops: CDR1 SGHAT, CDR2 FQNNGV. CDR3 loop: CASSEGGGASYNEQFF. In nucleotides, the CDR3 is TGTGCCAGCAGCGAAGGCGGCGGAGCTTCCTACAATGAGCAGTTCTTC.

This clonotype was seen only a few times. The CDR3 spells CASSLPGQGYSGANVLTF. DNA of the CDR3: TGTGCCAGCAGCTTACCGGGACAGGGATACTCTGGGGCCAACGTCCTGACTTTC. This chain connects TRBV5-6 to TRBJ2-6; the match to TRBD1 covers 9 bases. V was pared by 2 bases and J by 0 bases, with 6 bases of the junction left unmatched. There are 18 residues in the CDR3. Germline V gene sequence: CDR1 SGHDT, CDR2 YYEEEE. The full variable domain, completed using reference TRBV5-6 and TRBJ2-6, is DAGVTQSPTHLIKTRGQQVTLRCSPKSGHDTVSWYQQALGQGPQFIFQYYEEEERQRGNFPDRFSGHQFPNYSSELNVNALLLGDSALYLCASSLPGQGYSGANVLTFGAGSRLTVL.